A selection of T cell receptor beta chains follows, all from one sample in a study of blood T cell repertoires in COVID-19. Data came from immunoSEQ multiplex PCR; TCRdb stores just in-frame clones and leaves some out. The repertoire holds 150,000 to 170,000 clones, with roughly 85% as singletons. Sequenced input: peripheral blood. These receptors all come from a woman aged 60-70 years with COVID-19, enrolled during active disease. The CDR3 runs from the conserved cysteine through the conserved F or W. The order of the fields is V gene, J gene, D gene, clone size, CDR3 protein, CDR3 DNA. D genes are given only for firm matches. The size of a clone is reported for some rows only, either as once, few or many, or as a class for expanded clones.

TRBV11-2,TRBJ1-1,-,-,CASSSDRNNEAFF,TGTGCCAGCAGCTCCGACAGGAATAATGAAGCTTTCTTT
TRBV6-5,TRBJ1-1,-,-,CASSPDRRNTEAFF,TGTGCCAGCAGCCCGGACAGACGGAACACTGAAGCTTTCTTT
TRBV6-5,TRBJ1-1,TRBD1,-,CASSLRQGGTEAFF,TGTGCCAGCAGTTTACGACAGGGGGGGACTGAAGCTTTCTTT
TRBV5-5,TRBJ1-1,-,-,CASSFYTGRYTEAFF,TGTGCCAGCAGCTTCTACACCGGGAGGTACACTGAAGCTTTCTTT
TRBV5-4,TRBJ1-6,TRBD1,-,CASSNGQESSYNSPLHF,TGTGCCAGCAGCAACGGACAGGAGAGCTCCTATAATTCACCCCTCCACTTT
TRBV9,TRBJ2-3,TRBD2,-,CASSAGTSGTSSTDTQYF,TGTGCCAGCAGCGCCGGGACTAGCGGGACGAGTAGCACAGATACGCAGTATTTT
TRBV18,TRBJ1-5,-,-,CASSPGQSNQPQHF,TGTGCCAGCTCACCGGGACAAAGTAATCAGCCCCAGCATTTT
TRBV18,TRBJ1-1,-,few,CASSPNRVQTEAFF,TGTGCCAGCTCACCCAACAGGGTGCAAACTGAAGCTTTCTTT
TRBV30,TRBJ2-1,TRBD1,-,CAWTWDRGRNEQFF,TGTGCCTGGACCTGGGACAGGGGGCGCAATGAGCAGTTCTTC
TRBV10-2,TRBJ1-5,-,-,CASSLQGTPQHF,TGCGCCAGCAGTCTTCAGGGAACTCCCCAGCATTTT
TRBV3-1/TRBV3-2,TRBJ2-3,TRBD2,-,CASRVRLAGTDTQYF,TGTGCCAGCAGAGTGCGACTAGCGGGCACAGATACGCAGTATTTT
TRBV7-8,TRBJ2-1,-,-,CASSLARRLSSYNEQFF,TGTGCCAGCAGCTTAGCGCGGAGATTGAGCTCCTACAATGAGCAGTTCTTC
TRBV2,TRBJ1-2,TRBD1,-,CASSQTLGGFYGYTF,TGTGCCAGCAGCCAAACTTTAGGGGGCTTCTATGGCTACACCTTC
TRBV9,TRBJ2-1,TRBD2,-,CASSVLASGGANEQFF,TGTGCCAGCAGCGTTCTGGCTAGCGGGGGGGCCAATGAGCAGTTCTTC
TRBV5-4,TRBJ1-4,TRBD1,-,CASSFGQGAIEKLFF,TGTGCCAGCAGCTTCGGTCAGGGGGCGATTGAAAAACTGTTTTTT
TRBV5-6,TRBJ1-5,-,-,CASSYTGSHQPQHF,TGTGCCAGCAGCTACACAGGGTCGCATCAGCCCCAGCATTTT
TRBV18,TRBJ1-1,-,-,CASSPSGFALLNTEAFF,TGTGCCAGCTCACCATCGGGGTTCGCCCTTTTGAACACTGAAGCTTTCTTT
TRBV5-6,TRBJ1-2,-,-,CASSLESLPYGYTF,TGTGCCAGCAGCTTGGAAAGCCTCCCCTATGGCTACACCTTC
TRBV12-3/TRBV12-4,TRBJ1-4,-,-,CASSFAEGEKLFF,TGTGCCAGCAGTTTTGCAGAGGGCGAAAAACTGTTTTTT
TRBV18,TRBJ1-5,TRBD1,-,CASSPGTGLQPQHF,TGTGCCAGCTCACCCGGGACAGGACTTCAGCCCCAGCATTTT
TRBV5-5,TRBJ2-2,TRBD2,-,CASSRLAGEVTGELFF,TGTGCCAGCAGCAGACTAGCGGGGGAGGTCACCGGGGAGCTGTTTTTT
TRBV6-2/TRBV6-3,TRBJ2-2,TRBD2,-,CASSSSGANTGELFF,TGTGCCAGCAGTTCTAGCGGGGCGAACACCGGGGAGCTGTTTTTT
TRBV18,TRBJ1-6,TRBD1,many,CASSRTGERGALHF,TGTGCCAGCTCAAGGACAGGGGAGCGCGGGGCCCTCCACTTT
TRBV3-1/TRBV3-2,TRBJ2-7,TRBD2,-,CASSQLASGLYF,TGTGCCAGCAGCCAACTCGCTAGCGGGTTGTACTTC